The following is a T cell receptor (beta chain) sequence with its context. This specimen belongs to a study of blood T cell repertoires in COVID-19. Study-level background: Acute and convalescent COVID-19 samples came from the United States, Italy and Spain. Sources were T cells, B-cell-depleted T cells, or PBMCs; the material itself was cDNA or gDNA.

In the source study's methods: Cell counts per sample came from amplifying reference gene primers. TCRdb's copy holds only in-frame clones and misses some; the assay was immunoSEQ multiplex PCR. The V and J calls and clone size come from that table; D and trimming were worked out from the DNA. The sample contains roughly 570,000 clones, about 89% of which appear only once. Seattle patients were enrolled while actively infected and followed longitudinally. The TCR sequence derives from a woman aged 50 to 60 with COVID-19, enrolled during active disease. Sequenced input: peripheral blood.

The CDR3 loop reads CASSTDRATEAFF. The CDR3 nucleotides read TGTGCCAGTAGTACGGACAGGGCCACTGAAGCTTTCTTT. The chain combines TRBV19 with TRBJ1-1; 8 positions agree with TRBD1. V was pared by 4 bases and J by 4 bases, with 2 bases of the junction left unmatched. The CDR3 spans 13 residues. CDR1 and CDR2 from the germline V gene are LNHDA and SQIVND (reference sequence).